One and the same sample provided the 2 T cell receptor delta chains below, sequenced in a study of gamma-delta chains in newborns, infants, children. TCRdb called clones from the reads again using CATT. The sample has roughly 5,800 delta-chain clones; under 20% are singletons. Sequenced input: blood. The receptors derive from a child who was a newborn, infant or young child, either healthy, febrile or measles-vaccinated (not recorded which).

In this sample, this clone turned up a few times. The rearrangement links TRDV1 to TRDJ1, with D unclear. V was clipped by 10 bases and J by 7 bases, with 22 bases between them. Germline CDR1 and CDR2: TSWWSYY and QGS. There are 14 residues in the CDR3. The CDR3 here is CAPGSLRVPTKLIF. The CDR3 DNA reads TGTGCTCCTGGTTCTTTAAGGGTCCCCACTAAACTCATCTTT.

The V gene is TRDV3, the J gene TRDJ1; TRDD3 aligns across 9 bases. The V gene end was trimmed by 1 base and the J gene end by 10 bases; junction bases not matched to a gene: 25. Germline V gene lookup returns CDR1 TVYSNPD and CDR2 GDNSRS (reference sequence). The CDR3 is made up of 18 amino acids. CDR3 in amino acids: CAFNPHVGRILGERGLIF. The CDR3 nucleotides read TGTGCCTTTAATCCCCACGTGGGTAGAATACTGGGGGAGAGGGGACTCATCTTT. Looking up the rest from reference TRDV3 and TRDJ1 gives the full variable domain: CDKVTQSSPDQTVASGSEVVLLCTYDTVYSNPDLFWYRIRPDYSFQFVFYGDNSRSEGADFTQGRFSVKHILTQKAFHLVISPVRTEDSATYYCAFNPHVGRILGERGLIFGKGTRVTVEP.